The next 27 T cell receptor beta chains were all read from a single sample in a study of cytomegalovirus exposure and HLA in healthy donors. Here immunoSEQ multiplex PCR was the method, and the copy in TCRdb shows in-frame clones only, minus some. Among under 250,000 clones, more than 85% were seen once, and the ten largest hold approximately 12%. Sequenced input: PBMCs. The receptor set was obtained from a man aged 18 to 35 in good health and CMV-seropositive.

The V gene is TRBV27, the J gene TRBJ2-7, with 14 bases matching TRBD2. Germline assignment: CDR1 MNHEY and CDR2 SMNVEV (reference sequence). Unmatched junction bases numbered 16, after V lost 5 bases and J lost 4 bases. The CDR3 covers 19 residues. In DNA, the CDR3 is TGTGCCAGCAGTACCCGAACCCCCAGGGGGACTAGCGGGAGTTACGAGCAGTACTTC. Residues: CASSTRTPRGTSGSYEQYF.

The V call is TRBV6-5, the J call TRBJ2-1; 11 bases agree with TRBD1. Germline assignment: CDR1 MNHEY and CDR2 SVGAGI. V was clipped by 4 bases and J by 2 bases; unmatched bases: 1. The CDR3 contains 15 residues. For the CDR3, the DNA is TGTGCCAGCAGTTCGGGACAGGGGGCCTACAATGAGCAGTTCTTC. As protein: CASSSGQGAYNEQFF.

The rearrangement joins TRBV27 to TRBJ2-1; D not resolved. This CDR3 contains 12 residues. The V and J ends lost 5 bases and 3 bases respectively, with 5 bases between them. Germline assignment: CDR1 MNHEY and CDR2 SMNVEV (reference sequence). The CDR3 DNA sequence: TGTGCCAGCAGTAACGGCTACAATGAGCAGTTCTTC. Encoded protein: CASSNGYNEQFF.

For the CDR3, the DNA is TGCGCCAGCAGTCCCCATACCTACGAGCAGTACTTC. It is translated as CASSPHTYEQYF. V usage is TRBV5-1 and J usage is TRBJ2-7; no clear D. V gave up 5 bases and J gave up 2 bases, with 8 bases separating them. The CDR3 extends over 12 amino acids. The germline V gene has CDR1 SGHRS and CDR2 YFSETQ.

The chain recombines TRBV23-1 with TRBJ1-1; no clear D gene. TRBV23-1 belongs to the ORF category, with a function that is uncertain. V lost 2 bases to trimming and J lost 0 bases, with 19 bases between them. The CDR3 spans 18 residues. CDR3 in DNA: TGCGCCAGCAGTCAAAATATTCTTGGGCGGAGATTGAACACTGAAGCTTTCTTT. Encoded protein: CASSQNILGRRLNTEAFF.

Notes on this clone: Germline is not matched at one junction end, which may reflect a read error. This rearrangement joins TRBV4-3 to TRBJ1-5; D may be TRBD1 (5 bases). This CDR3 contains 17 residues. Germline V lookup: CDR1 LGHNA, CDR2 YSLEER. The CDR3 protein is CASSQAWGPYSNQPQHF. The CDR3 DNA follows: TGCGCCAGCAGTCAAGCCTGGGGACCGTATAGCAATCAGCCCCAGCATTTT.

J is TRBJ1-1 and V is TRBV5-1; D ambiguous. The CDR3 loop spans 13 amino acids. Trimming stripped 4 bases from V and 1 base from J, with 8 bases between. CDR1 and CDR2 from the germline V gene are SGHRS and YFSETQ. CDR3 protein: CASSPRQNTEAFF. As DNA, the CDR3 is TGCGCCAGCAGCCCGAGACAGAACACTGAAGCTTTCTTT.

The chain is built from TRBV6-6 and TRBJ2-7; no clear D gene. The CDR3 totals 15 residues. V was pared by 2 bases and J by 2 bases, with 13 bases between. Germline V lookup: CDR1 MNHNY, CDR2 SVGAGI (reference sequence). CDR3 residues: CASSYTSPDTYEQYF. The CDR3 nucleotides read TGTGCCAGCAGTTACACGTCGCCTGACACCTACGAGCAGTACTTC.

This clone was found once. This chain joins TRBV6-5 and TRBJ2-7; D might be TRBD1 or TRBD2, each matching 5 bases. The V and J ends lost 6 bases and 4 bases respectively, with 19 bases between them. Germline V lookup: CDR1 MNHEY, CDR2 SVGAGI. The CDR3 sequence is 15 residues long. In nucleotides, the CDR3 is TGTGCCAGCAGCCCCGGGGACGGTCTCAAGTACGAGCAGTACTTC. Its translation: CASSPGDGLKYEQYF.

The CDR3 reads CASSPYLSRGKTYEQYF. In nucleotides, the CDR3 is TGTGCCAGCAGTCCTTACCTCTCTAGGGGGAAGACCTACGAGCAGTACTTC. The chain employs TRBV9 and TRBJ2-7; the D gene is possibly TRBD1 (6 bases). The CDR3 covers 17 residues. Germline V lookup: CDR1 SGDLS, CDR2 YYNGEE. V lost 5 bases to trimming and J lost 2 bases, with 23 bases between them.

This chain links TRBV10-1 with TRBJ1-2, with D perhaps TRBD1 (6 bases). This CDR3 comprises 14 residues. Trimming shortened V by 8 bases and J by 7 bases, and 20 bases separated the two germline ends. Germline V gene data show CDR1 as WNHNN and CDR2 as SYGVQD (reference sequence). The CDR3 sequence: CASRPRGSSAGYTF. CDR3 bases: TGCGCCAGCCGTCCCAGGGGTAGTTCTGCTGGCTACACCTTC.

The gene calls are TRBV5-6 and TRBJ2-5; no reliable D call. CDR1 and CDR2 from the germline V gene are SGHDT and YYEEEE. This CDR3 contains 14 residues. V was shortened by 2 bases and J by 1 base, with 9 bases between the two germline ends. In DNA form, the CDR3 reads TGTGCCAGCAGCTTAGGTGTCACCCAAGAGACCCAGTACTTC. Its translation is CASSLGVTQETQYF.

The V and J genes are TRBV5-4 and TRBJ1-5, with 7 bases fitting TRBD1. The CDR3 contains 13 residues. V lost 4 bases and J lost 6; bases outside the gene matches: 4. The germline gives CDR1 SGHNT, CDR2 YYREEE (reference sequence). CDR3 nucleotides: TGTGCCAGCAGCGACAGGGCCGGTCAGCCCCAGCATTTT. Its protein is CASSDRAGQPQHF. The variable domain in full, with the rest retrieved from reference TRBV5-4 and TRBJ1-5, is ETGVTQSPTHLIKTRGQQVTLRCSSQSGHNTVSWYQQALGQGPQFIFQYYREEENGRGNFPPRFSGLQFPNYSSELNVNALELDDSALYLCASSDRAGQPQHFGDGTRLSIL.

V gene TRBV21-1 combines with J gene TRBJ1-5. TRBV21-1 is flagged as a pseudogene. The CDR3 is made up of 18 amino acids. The CDR3 loop is CASSNSGALGGGNQPQHF. DNA for the CDR3: TGTGCCAGCAGCAATTCTGGGGCACTGGGGGGTGGCAATCAGCCCCAGCATTTT.

The V call is TRBV14, the J call TRBJ2-3; D gene uncertain. V lost 4 bases and J lost 6, with 11 bases in between. The CDR3 loop spans 13 amino acids. Germline loops: CDR1 SGHDN, CDR2 FVKESK. The CDR3 nucleotides are TGTGCCAGCAGCCTCCGCCGTGGGGATACGCAGTATTTT. Its translation is CASSLRRGDTQYF.

The chain combines TRBV28 with TRBJ2-5; 9 nucleotides match TRBD1. The CDR3 runs to 14 residues. V lost 5 bases and J lost 5; bases outside the gene matches: 6. Germline-derived CDR1 and CDR2 are MDHEN and SYDVKM. CDR3 nucleotide sequence: TGTGCCAGCAGTACAGGGGGCGGTTGGGAGACCCAGTACTTC. Its protein is CASSTGGGWETQYF.

The V call is TRBV30, the J call TRBJ1-2; maybe TRBD1 (6 bases). V was cut by 0 bases and J by 7 bases, with 15 bases left in between. CDR1 is GTSNPN, CDR2 SVGIG, per germline (reference sequence). The CDR3 contains 14 residues. The CDR3 nucleotides are TGTGCCTGGAGTGTGGGCAGGGGAATGGTTGGCTACACCTTC. Translated: CAWSVGRGMVGYTF.

This chain uses TRBV2 with TRBJ2-3; D is uncertain. Germline V gene sequence: CDR1 SNHLY, CDR2 FYNNEI. CDR3 length: 12 amino acids. V was shortened by 8 bases and J by 0 bases, with 6 bases between the two germline ends. The CDR3: CASGMSTDTQYF. The CDR3 nucleotides are TGTGCCAGCGGGATGAGCACAGATACGCAGTATTTT. The full variable domain, completed using reference TRBV2 and TRBJ2-3, is EPEVTQTPSHQVTQMGQEVILRCVPISNHLYFYWYRQILGQKVEFLVSFYNNEISEKSEIFDDQFSVERPDGSNFTLKIRSTKLEDSAMYFCASGMSTDTQYFGPGTRLTVL.

The genes are TRBV7-3 and TRBJ2-1; D is perhaps TRBD2 (5 bases). Germline-derived CDR1 and CDR2 are SGHTA and FQGTGA. The V end was cut by 2 bases, the J end by 6 bases, with 8 bases between. The CDR3 length is 13 residues. CDR3 sequence (DNA): TGTGCCAGCAGCTTACAGCGGTCCAATGAGCAGTTCTTC. This encodes CASSLQRSNEQFF.

J is TRBJ1-1 and V is TRBV27, with 8 positions matching TRBD1. The CDR3 has 16 residues. Trimming removed 5 bases from V and 7 bases from J; junction bases left unmatched: 15. CDR1 MNHEY and CDR2 SMNVEV come from the germline V gene (reference sequence). The CDR3 here is CASSPTWTGRGHEAFF. The CDR3 coding sequence is TGTGCCAGCAGTCCGACCTGGACAGGGCGCGGGCATGAAGCTTTCTTT.

The chain joins TRBV5-6 to TRBJ2-3; the D gene could be TRBD1 or TRBD2 (6 bases each). Per the germline V gene, CDR1 is SGHDT and CDR2 is YYEEEE. The CDR3 sequence is 13 residues long. V was trimmed by 2 bases and J by 6 bases, leaving 10 bases between them. CDR3 loop: CASSLRGPDTQYF. As DNA, the CDR3 is TGTGCCAGCAGCTTACGGGGGCCGGATACGCAGTATTTT.

This chain links TRBV9 with TRBJ2-1; 8 nucleotides align to TRBD2. V lost 4 bases, J lost 4 bases, and 4 bases stayed unmatched. CDR1 and CDR2 from the germline V gene are SGDLS and YYNGEE. The CDR3 contains 14 residues. Here the CDR3 reads CASSPGLAYNEQFF. The CDR3 DNA reads as TGTGCCAGCAGCCCCGGACTAGCTTACAATGAGCAGTTCTTC.

The chain employs TRBV11-2 and TRBJ1-1; D is undetermined. The CDR3 is made up of 17 amino acids. Germline loops: CDR1 SGHAT, CDR2 FQNNGV. Trimming stripped 0 bases from V and 7 bases from J, with 21 bases between. The CDR3 spells CASSLDGEGTHRGEAFF. CDR3 in DNA: TGTGCCAGCAGCTTAGATGGAGAAGGAACCCACCGAGGTGAAGCTTTCTTT.

This clone has a single count. The chain combines TRBV6-1 with TRBJ2-1; D may be TRBD1 (6 bases). V was pared by 1 base and J by 3 bases, with 10 bases between. CDR3 length: 15 residues. The germline gives CDR1 MNHNS, CDR2 SASEGT. The CDR3 DNA reads as TGTGCCAGCAGTGAAGAACCAGGGGTCTACAATGAGCAGTTCTTC. It translates to CASSEEPGVYNEQFF.

This chain uses TRBV4-3 with TRBJ2-3; 8 bases fit TRBD1. Germline-derived CDR1 and CDR2 are LGHNA and YSLEER. The CDR3 covers 15 residues. The V segment lost 0 bases and the J segment 6 bases; nucleotides outside the gene matches: 5. The chain's CDR3 is CASSQETGGTDTQYF. CDR3 bases: TGCGCCAGCAGCCAAGAAACAGGGGGGACGGATACGCAGTATTTT.

This clone was counted only a few times. The gene calls are TRBV27 and TRBJ1-2; D perhaps matches TRBD1 (5 bases). The V gene lost 5 bases and the J gene lost 6 bases, with 19 bases spanning the gap. From germline, CDR1 is MNHEY and CDR2 SMNVEV (reference sequence). The CDR3 length is 15 residues. CDR3: CASSPSGLGRHGYTF. CDR3 bases: TGTGCCAGCAGTCCCTCAGGGCTCGGAAGGCATGGCTACACCTTC.

The chain couples TRBV7-8 to TRBJ2-7; unclear D gene. Germline V gene lookup returns CDR1 SGHVS and CDR2 FQNEAQ. This CDR3 is 14 amino acids long. V was pared by 1 base and J by 6 bases, with 13 bases between. DNA for the CDR3: TGTGCCAGCAGCTTAGTAGTATCGTGGGGCGAGCAGTACTTC. Translating gives CASSLVVSWGEQYF. Full variable domain (missing parts from reference TRBV7-8 and TRBJ2-7): GAGVSQSPRYKVAKRGQDVALRCDPISGHVSLFWYQQALGQGPEFLTYFQNEAQLDKSGLPSDRFFAERPEGSVSTLKIQRTQQEDSAVYLCASSLVVSWGEQYFGPGTRLTVT.